This T cell receptor (beta chain) was found in a study of Graves' ophthalmopathy and Graves' hyperthyroidism. Overall study context: Upon initial diagnosis and before any treatment, peripheral blood was collected.

Aged 18 to 65, hyperthyroidism patients had new diagnoses of under 2 months' duration. Fresh peripheral blood, roughly 9.4 ml, was the PBMC source. This clonotype was picked up many times. From RNA, the CDR3 regions of TCR beta chains were amplified and sequenced. HTBI-primed RT-PCR formed the first round, and a multiplex PCR formed the second. TCRdb ran MiXCR on the multiplex PCR reads and lists one entry per CDR3 protein. The repertoire holds a few hundred thousand distinct CDR3 sequences, with about a sixth as singletons. Trimming took off 0 bases at V and 2 bases at J, with 14 bases between the two ends. CDR3 length: 17 residues. The germline gives CDR1 ENHRY, CDR2 SYGVKD.

The sequence was collected from an adult woman with stable Graves' hyperthyroidism. The gene calls are TRBV10-3 and TRBJ2-4; D possibly corresponds to TRBD2 (6 bases). What was sequenced was peripheral blood. The DNA of the CDR3 is TGTGCCATCAGTGAGTCGGGCTTGGGGGGACCCAAAAACATTCAGTACTTC. Amino acids: CAISESGLGGPKNIQYF.